A selection of T cell receptor beta chains follows, all from one sample in a study of post-analysis software for immune sequencing data. TCRdb processed the PCR reads anew with MiXCR; each CDR3 protein has one entry. The profile shows about 810,000 distinct CDR3 sequences, roughly 50% of them singletons. The sample was blood. Receptors originate from a girl aged 5-17 years with multiple sclerosis. The CDR3 runs from the conserved cysteine through the conserved F or W.

v_call: TRBV5-1; j_call: TRBJ1-6; cdr3_aa: CASSLDEGPPLHF
v_call: TRBV6-6; j_call: TRBJ2-1; cdr3_aa: CASSSTLGLSYNEQFF
v_call: TRBV6-1; j_call: .; cdr3_aa: CAASGMGNNYEQYF
v_call: TRBV7-2; j_call: TRBJ1-1; cdr3_aa: CASSLVAGAEVFF
v_call: TRBV6-2/TRBV6-3; j_call: .; cdr3_aa: CASSYGSGETQYF
v_call: TRBV29-1; j_call: TRBJ1-1; cdr3_aa: CSESTGDTEAFF
v_call: TRBV5-1; j_call: TRBJ1-1; cdr3_aa: CASSLGIMSDTEAFF
v_call: TRBV12-3/TRBV12-4; j_call: TRBJ2-7; cdr3_aa: CASSRKGQGARSQYF
v_call: TRBV25-1; j_call: TRBJ2-2; cdr3_aa: CASTGGGVPGELFF
v_call: TRBV20-1; j_call: TRBJ2-7; cdr3_aa: CSASTAFEQYF
v_call: TRBV4-1; j_call: TRBJ2-7; cdr3_aa: CASSQRAGHEQYF